This entry describes one T cell receptor (beta chain). Its cognate antigen is unknown. The data derive from a study of T-cell reconstitution after alpha-beta-depleted transplantation in children. The study, taken as a whole, reports: T-cell numbers and diversity, one year after transplant, stemmed largely from T cells that were newly produced.

Trimming took 6 bases from V and 0 from J, leaving 12 bases between them. The CDR3 is made up of 13 amino acids. From germline, CDR1 is SQVTM and CDR2 ANQGSEA. Unique molecular identifiers were used to barcode this TCRbeta library. MiXCR, applied by TCRdb to the PCR reads, yields one record per CDR3 protein. This sample carries 450,000 to 600,000 distinct CDR3 sequences, more than 9% of them seen once, and the ten largest clones take 2%. The clonotype was recovered from a child between 2 and 9 years old with inherited bone marrow failure, due to receive a stem cell transplant. V usage is TRBV29-1 and J usage is TRBJ2-7; tentatively, D is TRBD1 (5 bases). The source was PBMCs, collected before TCRalphabeta/CD19-depleted stem cell transplant. Here the CDR3 DNA reads TGCAGCGTCTGGGGCGTGAGCTCCTACGAGCAGTACTTC. It is translated as CSVWGVSSYEQYF.